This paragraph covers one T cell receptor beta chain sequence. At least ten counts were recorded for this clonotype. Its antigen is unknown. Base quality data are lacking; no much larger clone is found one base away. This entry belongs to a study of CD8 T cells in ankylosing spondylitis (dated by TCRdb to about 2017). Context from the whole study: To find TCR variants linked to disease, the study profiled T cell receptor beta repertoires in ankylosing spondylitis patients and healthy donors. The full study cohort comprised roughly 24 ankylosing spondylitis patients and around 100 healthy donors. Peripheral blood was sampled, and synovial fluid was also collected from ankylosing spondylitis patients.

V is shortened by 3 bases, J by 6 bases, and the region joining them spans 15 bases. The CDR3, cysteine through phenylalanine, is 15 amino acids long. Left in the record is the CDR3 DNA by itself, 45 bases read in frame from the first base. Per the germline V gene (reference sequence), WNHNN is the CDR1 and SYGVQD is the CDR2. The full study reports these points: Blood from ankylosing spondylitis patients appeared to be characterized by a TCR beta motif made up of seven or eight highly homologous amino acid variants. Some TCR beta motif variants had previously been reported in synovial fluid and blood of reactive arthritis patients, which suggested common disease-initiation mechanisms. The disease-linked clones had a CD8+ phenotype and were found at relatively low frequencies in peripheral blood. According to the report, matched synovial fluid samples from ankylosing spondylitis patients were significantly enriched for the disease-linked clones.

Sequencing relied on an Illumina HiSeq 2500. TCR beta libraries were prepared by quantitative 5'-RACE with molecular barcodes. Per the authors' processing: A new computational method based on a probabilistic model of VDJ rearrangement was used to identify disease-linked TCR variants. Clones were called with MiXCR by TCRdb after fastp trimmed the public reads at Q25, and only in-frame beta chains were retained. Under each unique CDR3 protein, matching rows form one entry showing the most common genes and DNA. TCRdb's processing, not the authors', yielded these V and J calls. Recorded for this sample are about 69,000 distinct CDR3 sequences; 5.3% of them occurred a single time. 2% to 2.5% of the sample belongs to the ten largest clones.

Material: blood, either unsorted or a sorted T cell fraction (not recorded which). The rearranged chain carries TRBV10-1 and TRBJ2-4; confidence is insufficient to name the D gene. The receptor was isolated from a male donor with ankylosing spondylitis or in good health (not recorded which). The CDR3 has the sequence CASSDLDAWVNIQYF. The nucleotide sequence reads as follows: TGCGCCAGCAGTGACTTGGACGCCTGGGTAAACATTCAGTACTTC.